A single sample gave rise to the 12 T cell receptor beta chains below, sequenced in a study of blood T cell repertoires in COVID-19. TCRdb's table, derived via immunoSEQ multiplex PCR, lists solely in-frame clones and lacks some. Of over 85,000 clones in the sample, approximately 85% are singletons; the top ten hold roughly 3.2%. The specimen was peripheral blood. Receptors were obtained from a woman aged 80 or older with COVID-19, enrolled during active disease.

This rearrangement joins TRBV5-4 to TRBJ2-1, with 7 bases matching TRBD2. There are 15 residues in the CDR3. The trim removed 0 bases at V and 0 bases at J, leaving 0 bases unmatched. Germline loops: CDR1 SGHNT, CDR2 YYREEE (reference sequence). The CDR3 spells CASSLGTSSYNEQFF. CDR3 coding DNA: TGTGCCAGCAGCTTGGGGACTAGCTCCTACAATGAGCAGTTCTTC.

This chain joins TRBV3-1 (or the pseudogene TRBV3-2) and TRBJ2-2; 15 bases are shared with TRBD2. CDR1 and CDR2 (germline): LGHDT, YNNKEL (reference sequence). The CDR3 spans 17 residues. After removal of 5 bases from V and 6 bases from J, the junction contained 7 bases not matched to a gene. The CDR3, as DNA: TGTGCCAGCAGCAAGGGACTAGCGGGAGGAGTCCCCGGGGAGCTGTTTTTT. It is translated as CASSKGLAGGVPGELFF.

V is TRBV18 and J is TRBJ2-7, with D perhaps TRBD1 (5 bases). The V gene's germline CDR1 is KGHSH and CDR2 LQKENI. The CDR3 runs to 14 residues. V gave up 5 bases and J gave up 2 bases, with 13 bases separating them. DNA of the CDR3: TGTGCCAGCTCATTGAAGACAGATGCCTACGAGCAGTACTTC. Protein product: CASSLKTDAYEQYF.

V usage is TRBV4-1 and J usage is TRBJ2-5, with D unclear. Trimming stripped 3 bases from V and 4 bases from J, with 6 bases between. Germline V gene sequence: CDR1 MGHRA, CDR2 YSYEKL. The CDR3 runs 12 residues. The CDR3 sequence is CASSHSGETQYF. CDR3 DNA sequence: TGCGCCAGCAGCCACTCGGGAGAGACCCAGTACTTC.

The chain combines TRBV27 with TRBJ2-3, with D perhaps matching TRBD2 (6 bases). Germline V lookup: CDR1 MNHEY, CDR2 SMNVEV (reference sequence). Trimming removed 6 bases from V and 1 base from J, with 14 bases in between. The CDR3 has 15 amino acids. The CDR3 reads CASRKGGARTDTQYF. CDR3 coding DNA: TGTGCCAGCAGGAAAGGAGGGGCCCGCACAGATACGCAGTATTTT.

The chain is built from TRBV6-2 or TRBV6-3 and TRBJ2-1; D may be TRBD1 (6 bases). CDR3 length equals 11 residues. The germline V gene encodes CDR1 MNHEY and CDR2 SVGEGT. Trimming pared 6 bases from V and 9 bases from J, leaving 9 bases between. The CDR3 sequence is CASSQGGEQFF. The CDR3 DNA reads TGTGCCAGCAGCCAAGGGGGTGAGCAGTTCTTC.

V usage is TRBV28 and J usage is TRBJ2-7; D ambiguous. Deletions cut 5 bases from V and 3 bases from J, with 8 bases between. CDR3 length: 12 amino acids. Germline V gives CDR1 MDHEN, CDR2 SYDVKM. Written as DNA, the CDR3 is TGTGCCAGCAGTCCCCCAGGCTACGAGCAGTACTTC. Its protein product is CASSPPGYEQYF.

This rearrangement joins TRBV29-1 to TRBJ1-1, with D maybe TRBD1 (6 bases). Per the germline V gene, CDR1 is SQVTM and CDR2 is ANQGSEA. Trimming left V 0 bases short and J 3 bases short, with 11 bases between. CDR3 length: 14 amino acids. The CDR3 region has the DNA TGCAGCGTTGAAGATCAAGGGGGTTACACTGAAGCTTTCTTT. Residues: CSVEDQGGYTEAFF.

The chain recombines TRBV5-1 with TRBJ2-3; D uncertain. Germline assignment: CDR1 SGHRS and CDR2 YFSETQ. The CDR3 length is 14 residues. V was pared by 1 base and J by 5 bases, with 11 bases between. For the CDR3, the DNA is TGCGCCAGCAGCTTGTTGAGCCCGGGAGATACGCAGTATTTT. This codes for CASSLLSPGDTQYF. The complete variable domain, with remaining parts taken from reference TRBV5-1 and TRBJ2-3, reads KAGVTQTPRYLIKTRGQQVTLSCSPISGHRSVSWYQQTPGQGLQFLFEYFSETQRNKGNFPGRFSGRQFSNSRSEMNVSTLELGDSALYLCASSLLSPGDTQYFGPGTRLTVL.

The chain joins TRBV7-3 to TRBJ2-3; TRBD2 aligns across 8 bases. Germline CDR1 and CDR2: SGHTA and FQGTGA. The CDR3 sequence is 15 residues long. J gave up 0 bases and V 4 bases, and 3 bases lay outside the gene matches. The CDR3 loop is CASSSVAGSTDTQYF. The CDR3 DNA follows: TGTGCCAGCAGCTCAGTAGCGGGGAGCACAGATACGCAGTATTTT.

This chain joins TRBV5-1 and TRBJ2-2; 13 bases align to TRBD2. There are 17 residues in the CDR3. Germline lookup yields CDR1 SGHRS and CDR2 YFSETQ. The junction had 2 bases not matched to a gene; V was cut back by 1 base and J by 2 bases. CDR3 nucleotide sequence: TGCGCCAGCAGCTTGCGGACTAGCGGGAGTAACACCGGGGAGCTGTTTTTT. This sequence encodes CASSLRTSGSNTGELFF. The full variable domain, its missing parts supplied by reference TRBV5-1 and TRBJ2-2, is KAGVTQTPRYLIKTRGQQVTLSCSPISGHRSVSWYQQTPGQGLQFLFEYFSETQRNKGNFPGRFSGRQFSNSRSEMNVSTLELGDSALYLCASSLRTSGSNTGELFFGEGSRLTVL.

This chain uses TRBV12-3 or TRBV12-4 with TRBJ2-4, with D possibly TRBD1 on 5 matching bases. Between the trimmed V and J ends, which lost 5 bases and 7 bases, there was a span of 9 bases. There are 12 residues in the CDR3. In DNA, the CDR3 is TGTGCCAGCAGTCAGACAGTGAACATTCAGTACTTC. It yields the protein CASSQTVNIQYF.